This T cell receptor (beta chain) was recorded in a study of T cell responses to AZD1222 COVID-19 vaccine. Whole-study findings and limits: Unmutated regions of variants are reportedly targeted by nearly half of spike-specific TCRs.

Trimming shortened V by 2 bases and J by 2 bases, and 18 bases separated the two germline ends. The length of the CDR3 is 17 residues. Germline V CDR1 and CDR2: MNHEY, SVGEGT. Repertoires were generated with immunoSEQ multiplex PCR, while TCRdb's copy carries only in-frame clones and drops some. The sample lists roughly 110,000 clones, 85% to 90% occurring once. On this clone: Its target is not known.

The sequences come from peripheral blood, collected on day 0 of AZD1222 vaccination. The rearrangement links TRBV6-2 or TRBV6-3 to TRBJ1-2; D is possibly TRBD1 (5 bases). This clonotype was obtained from an adult in good health. CDR3 in amino acids: CASSYPAGGTQNYGYTF. The CDR3 DNA follows: TGTGCCAGCAGTTACCCCGCTGGTGGGACTCAGAACTATGGCTACACCTTC.